The text below deals with one TCR beta chain. This record comes from a study of TIL therapy for anti-PD-1-resistant metastatic lung cancer. V shed 4 bases, J shed 2 bases, and the junction held 4 bases outside the gene matches. There are 14 residues in the CDR3. CDR1 SGHDT and CDR2 YYEEEE come from the germline V gene. Regarding time point: pre-treatment sample, taken before nivolumab and TIL therapy. The immunoSEQ assay was v3. The data were produced by immunoSEQ multiplex PCR, yet TCRdb's version contains in-frame clones alone and is incomplete. The sample includes tens of thousands of clones, approximately 86% of them seen just once.

The clonotype was recovered from a person between 30 and 80 years old with non-small cell lung cancer. The specimen comprised blood, sampled at baseline. The chain has TRBV5-6 and TRBJ2-3; 7 nucleotides align to TRBD1. DNA for the CDR3: TGTGCCAGCAGCCCGGGACAGTACACAGATACGCAGTATTTT. Its translation is CASSPGQYTDTQYF. Full variable domain (missing parts from reference TRBV5-6 and TRBJ2-3): DAGVTQSPTHLIKTRGQQVTLRCSPKSGHDTVSWYQQALGQGPQFIFQYYEEEERQRGNFPDRFSGHQFPNYSSELNVNALLLGDSALYLCASSPGQYTDTQYFGPGTRLTVL.